The 24 T cell receptor beta chains reported below all come from one sample, sequenced in a study of vaccination effects on CD4 cells after COVID-19. Sequencing was performed with immunoSEQ multiplex PCR; in TCRdb, only in-frame clones are kept and a portion is missing. The sample shows some 38,000 clones, around 73% of them seen only once. The antigens for these receptors are not known. Ahead of sequencing, the ViraFEST assay grew antigen-specific CD4+ T cells using viral peptide pools. CD4+ T cell isolation took place after nine to eleven days of culture. The individual was infected with SARS-CoV-2 between March and December 2020, as confirmed by PCR. The sample in question was CD4+ T cells from PBMCs cultured with HCoV-NL63 spike peptides, obtained before COVID-19 vaccination. The receptors originated from a human donor who had a prior SARS-CoV-2 infection.

This clone has only one observation. The V gene is TRBV15, the J gene TRBJ1-2, with D tentatively TRBD1 (5 bases). From germline, CDR1 is LNHNV and CDR2 YYDKDF (reference sequence). This CDR3 is 13 amino acids long. With 6 bases removed from V and 5 bases from J, the gap between germline ends came to 13 bases. CDR3 protein: CATSMQGTYGYTF. The CDR3 bases are TGTGCCACCAGTATGCAGGGAACTTATGGCTACACCTTC. Full variable domain (outside the CDR3, taken from reference TRBV15 and TRBJ1-2): DAMVIQNPRYQVTQFGKPVTLSCSQTLNHNVMYWYQQKSSQAPKLLFHYYDKDFNNEADTPDNFQSRRPNTSFCFLDIRSPGLGDTAMYLCATSMQGTYGYTFGSGTRLTVV.

The table lists this clone with a count of one. This chain links TRBV7-3 with TRBJ1-4; TRBD1 aligns across 10 bases. Germline loops: CDR1 SGHTA, CDR2 FQGTGA. Trimming at V came to 8 bases and at J to 5 bases, leaving 2 bases not matched to a gene. The CDR3 covers 13 residues. The CDR3 DNA sequence: TGTGCCAGCCCGGGACAGGGGAATGAAAAACTGTTTTTT. Amino acids: CASPGQGNEKLFF.

The V call is TRBV3-1 (or the pseudogene TRBV3-2), the J call TRBJ2-5; tentatively, D is TRBD1 (6 bases). The CDR3 is 14 amino acids. V was clipped by 8 bases and J by 3 bases, with 16 bases between them. In germline, CDR1 is LGHDT, CDR2 YNNKEL (reference sequence). Here the CDR3 reads CASDRGYGEETQYF. The CDR3, as DNA: TGTGCCAGCGATAGGGGGTACGGAGAAGAGACCCAGTACTTC.

The chain has TRBV30 and TRBJ2-1; D possibly matches TRBD1 or TRBD2 (5 bases each). Trimming stripped 5 bases from V and 6 bases from J, with 17 bases between. The germline CDR1 and CDR2 sequences are GTSNPN and SVGIG (reference sequence). The CDR3 contains 14 residues. The CDR3 coding sequence is TGTGCCTGGGAAAGGGACCGAAATCGCAATGAGCAGTTCTTC. It is translated as CAWERDRNRNEQFF.

In its sample, this clone was seen a few times. V gene TRBV3-1 (or the pseudogene TRBV3-2) combines with J gene TRBJ1-1; D uncertain. Germline V lookup: CDR1 LGHDT, CDR2 YNNKEL (reference sequence). Trimming took off 2 bases at V and 1 base at J, with 8 bases between the two ends. There are 14 residues in the CDR3. The CDR3 nucleotides read TGTGCCAGCAGCCAACATGGACGGAACACTGAAGCTTTCTTT. This translates into CASSQHGRNTEAFF.

This chain joins TRBV29-1 and TRBJ2-5; 7 bases agree with TRBD2. Germline V CDR1 and CDR2: SQVTM, ANQGSEA. The V segment lost 4 bases and the J segment 4 bases; nucleotides outside the gene matches: 6. This CDR3 is 13 amino acids long. Here the CDR3 reads CSVAGLAVETQYF. CDR3 DNA: TGCAGCGTTGCGGGTCTAGCGGTAGAGACCCAGTACTTC.

V and J are TRBV9 and TRBJ2-2, with TRBD2 identical over 10 bases. The CDR3 covers 16 residues. V was pared by 0 bases and J by 7 bases, with 6 bases of the junction left unmatched. Germline values: CDR1 SGDLS, CDR2 YYNGEE. The CDR3 here is CASSVASGSSYGELFF. CDR3 sequence (DNA): TGTGCCAGCAGCGTAGCTAGCGGGAGTTCGTACGGGGAGCTGTTTTTT.

The table lists this clone with a few counts. The J gene is TRBJ2-2, the V gene TRBV7-2; no clear D gene. Germline CDR1 and CDR2: SGHTA and FQGNSA. Trimming pared 5 bases from V and 4 bases from J, leaving 11 bases between. This CDR3 is built from 14 residues. Here the CDR3 reads CASSPQWGTGELFF. DNA for the CDR3: TGTGCCAGCAGCCCGCAATGGGGCACCGGGGAGCTGTTTTTT.

With regard to this clone: An end of the junction differs from the germline gene, which may be a read error. The chain carries TRBV6-5 and TRBJ2-2; 10 nucleotides align to TRBD2. This CDR3 has 14 amino acids. Germline V gene sequence: CDR1 MNHEY, CDR2 SVGAGI. The CDR3, as DNA: TGTGCCAGCAATCTAGCGGGGGATACCGAGGAGCTGTTTTTT. Amino acid sequence: CASNLAGDTEELFF.

This rearrangement joins TRBV6-5 to TRBJ2-2; 7 bases are a match to TRBD1. The CDR3 runs to 14 residues. Germline-derived CDR1 and CDR2 are MNHEY and SVGAGI. Trimming cost V 7 bases and J 5 bases; bases outside gene matches: 7. CDR3 nucleotides: TGTGCCAGCAACTGGGGCAGGGGGACCGGGGAGCTGTTTTTT. Its translation: CASNWGRGTGELFF.

The rearrangement joins TRBV27 to TRBJ1-1; no firm D call. CDR1 is MNHEY, CDR2 SMNVEV, per germline (reference sequence). V lost 6 bases and J 5 bases, leaving 19 bases between the germline ends. This CDR3 contains 15 residues. As DNA, the CDR3 is TGTGCCAGCAGAAAGGATTCTCGCGGGAAGACTGAAGCTTTCTTT. Its translation is CASRKDSRGKTEAFF.

V is TRBV9 and J is TRBJ2-7, with 9 nucleotides matching TRBD2. Germline trimming cut 4 bases from V and 5 bases from J; bases unmatched to any gene: 7. The CDR3 length is 14 residues. Germline-derived CDR1 and CDR2 are SGDLS and YYNGEE. CDR3 nucleotide sequence: TGTGCCAGCAGCTTTACCGGGACTAGCCACGAGCAGTACTTC. It is translated as CASSFTGTSHEQYF.

The CDR3, as DNA: TGTGCCAGCTCAAGGGACAGGGTAAATGAGCAGTTCTTC. Amino acids: CASSRDRVNEQFF. This chain uses TRBV18 with TRBJ2-1, with 9 bases lining up with TRBD1. The V gene's germline CDR1 is KGHSH and CDR2 LQKENI. J gave up 7 bases and V 5 bases, and 3 bases lay outside the gene matches. This CDR3 spans 13 amino acids.

The CDR3 spells CASSLGSSYEQYF. CDR3 DNA: TGTGCCAGCAGCTTAGGATCGTCCTACGAGCAGTACTTC. J is TRBJ2-7 and V is TRBV11-1; D unresolved. Germline-derived CDR1 and CDR2 are SGHAT and FQDESV (reference sequence). CDR3 length equals 13 residues. V was trimmed by 1 base and J by 1 base, leaving 5 bases between them.

This clone was detected a few times. This chain connects TRBV4-3 to TRBJ2-2; a possible D gene is TRBD1 (5 bases). Germline V gene sequence: CDR1 LGHNA, CDR2 YSLEER. The CDR3 length is 17 residues. The V end was cut by 1 base, the J end by 2 bases, with 14 bases between. The CDR3 loop reads CASSQGTPSLNTGELFF. The CDR3 DNA reads as TGCGCCAGCAGCCAAGGGACACCCTCTCTTAACACCGGGGAGCTGTTTTTT.

This clone was counted between two and nine times. This sequence joins TRBV12-3 or TRBV12-4 and TRBJ2-3; D remains ambiguous. CDR3 length equals 12 residues. Trimming took 8 bases from V and 2 from J, leaving 8 bases between them. The CDR3 region is CASETNTDTQYF. In nucleotides, the CDR3 is TGTGCCAGCGAGACAAACACAGATACGCAGTATTTT.

The chain recombines TRBV2 with TRBJ1-3; D not resolved. The CDR3 contains 13 residues. In germline, CDR1 is SNHLY, CDR2 FYNNEI. The germline V and J ends were trimmed by 8 bases and 4 bases, with 12 bases remaining between them. Here the CDR3 reads CASGRPAGNTIYF. The CDR3 DNA is TGTGCCAGCGGTCGTCCAGCCGGAAACACCATATATTTT.

The chain combines TRBV5-4 with TRBJ2-5; TRBD2 agrees at 7 bases. This CDR3 contains 15 residues. Germline V CDR1 and CDR2: SGHNT, YYREEE (reference sequence). After removal of 4 bases from V and 5 bases from J, the junction contained 11 bases not matched to a gene. The CDR3 loop reads CASSQSGESGETQYF. The CDR3 DNA sequence: TGTGCCAGCAGCCAGAGCGGGGAGTCGGGGGAGACCCAGTACTTC.

The chain recombines TRBV4-2 with TRBJ2-7; D is possibly TRBD1 or TRBD2 (5 bases each). V was shortened by 4 bases and J by 3 bases, with 16 bases between the two germline ends. The CDR3 has 15 amino acids. The germline V gene encodes CDR1 LGHNA and CDR2 YNFKEQ. CDR3 in DNA: TGTGCCAGCAGCCGGCCCCTGGGGGATAACTACGAGCAGTACTTC. Its translation: CASSRPLGDNYEQYF.

This sequence joins TRBV19 and TRBJ2-5; 7 nucleotides match TRBD2. The CDR3 length is 15 residues. CDR1 and CDR2 from the germline V gene are LNHDA and SQIVND (reference sequence). J was trimmed by 5 bases and V by 10 bases; bases with no gene match: 16. The CDR3: CATSTAGRGAETQYF. The DNA for the CDR3 is TGTGCCACCAGTACGGCAGGGAGGGGTGCGGAGACCCAGTACTTC. Together with reference TRBV19 and TRBJ2-5, the CDR3 gives the full variable domain: DGGITQSPKYLFRKEGQNVTLSCEQNLNHDAMYWYRQDPGQGLRLIYYSQIVNDFQKGDIAEGYSVSREKKESFPLTVTSAQKNPTAFYLCATSTAGRGAETQYFGPGTRLLVL.

Within the sample, this clone is medium-sized. The chain uses TRBV11-2 and TRBJ2-2; TRBD1 aligns across 8 bases. This CDR3 contains 14 residues. CDR1 and CDR2 from the germline V gene are SGHAT and FQNNGV. The ends lost 5 bases at V and 5 bases at J; junction bases unmatched: 4. The CDR3 DNA sequence: TGTGCCAGCAGCCGGACAGGGTGGACCGGGGAGCTGTTTTTT. Translated: CASSRTGWTGELFF.

The chain recombines TRBV6-5 with TRBJ1-5, with D perhaps matching TRBD1 (5 bases). The CDR3 runs 16 residues. Per germline, CDR1 MNHEY and CDR2 SVGAGI. The V and J ends lost 2 bases and 2 bases respectively, with 13 bases between them. CDR3 nucleotide sequence: TGTGCCAGCAGTTACCTCCCCTTAGGGGGCAATCAGCCCCAGCATTTT. Its protein is CASSYLPLGGNQPQHF.

The chain links TRBV11-2 to TRBJ2-3; D perhaps matches TRBD2 (5 bases). Germline CDR1 is SGHAT and CDR2 is FQNNGV. The CDR3 sequence is 13 residues long. V lost 6 bases and J lost 2, with 9 bases in between. The CDR3 nucleotides read TGTGCCAGCAGGAAGGACTCCACAGATACGCAGTATTTT. This sequence encodes CASRKDSTDTQYF.

The genes are TRBV4-3 and TRBJ2-5; possibly TRBD1 for D (6 bases). Per germline, CDR1 LGHNA and CDR2 YSLEER. V shed 6 bases and J shed 0 bases, with 11 bases lying between them. This CDR3 region has 14 residues. CDR3 amino acids: CASSQQGDQETQYF. Written as DNA, the CDR3 is TGCGCCAGCAGTCAACAGGGAGACCAAGAGACCCAGTACTTC.